The 15 T cell receptor beta chains given below trace back to one sample, sequenced in a study of blood T cells in healthy people across ages. The authors ran a second PCR of roughly 7 to 11 cycles using a sample-barcoded 5' primer and a J-beta primer mix. MiXCR, applied by TCRdb to the 5' RACE reads, yields one record per CDR3 protein. Here the sample spans roughly 1.9 million distinct CDR3 sequences, more than 35% being singletons. The specimen sequenced was blood. These receptors were collected from a human donor in good health.

This chain links TRBV6-2 or TRBV6-3 with TRBJ2-7; unclear D gene. This CDR3 region has 14 residues. In germline, CDR1 is MNHEY, CDR2 SVGEGT. The ends were cut back, 0 bases at V and 0 bases at J, with 6 bases in the middle. The CDR3 coding sequence is TGTGCCAGCAGTTACTCGGTTCCCTCCTACGAGCAGTACTTC. Amino acids: CASSYSVPSYEQYF.

V gene TRBV4-3 combines with J gene TRBJ1-2, with D tentatively TRBD1 (5 bases). The CDR3 loop spans 16 amino acids. With 0 bases removed from V and 3 bases from J, the gap between germline ends came to 14 bases. Germline lookup yields CDR1 LGHNA and CDR2 YSLEER. CDR3 in amino acids: CASSQEWSGFHYGYTF. DNA for the CDR3: TGCGCCAGCAGCCAAGAATGGTCAGGGTTTCACTATGGCTACACCTTC.

To note about this clonotype: A read error may account for a junction end that differs from germline. J is TRBJ1-3 and V is TRBV7-8; possibly TRBD1 for D (5 bases). The CDR3 is 14 amino acids. Germline values: CDR1 SGHVS, CDR2 FQNEAQ. CDR3: CASSLGGSGNTVYF. The CDR3, as DNA: TGTGCCAGCAGCTTAGGGGGGTCTGGAAACACCGTATATTTT. Using reference TRBV7-8 and TRBJ1-3 for the parts outside the CDR3, the full variable domain is GAGVSQSPRYKVAKRGQDVALRCDPISGHVSLFWYQQALGQGPEFLTYFQNEAQLDKSGLPSDRFFAERPEGSVSTLKIQRTQQEDSAVYLCASSLGGSGNTVYFGEGSWLTVV.

This clonotype was seen many times. The chain has TRBV20-1 and TRBJ2-7; 8 positions match TRBD2. V lost 8 bases, J lost 4 bases, and 7 bases stayed unmatched. The CDR3 has 12 amino acids. CDR1 and CDR2 from the germline V gene are DFQATT and SNEGSKA (reference sequence). As DNA, the CDR3 is TGCAGTCAGAGGCGGGGGGTATACGAGCAGTACTTC. Translation gives CSQRRGVYEQYF.

The chain employs TRBV7-3 and TRBJ2-3; 9 bases are a match to TRBD1. Germline V gene sequence: CDR1 SGHTA, CDR2 FQGTGA. Trimming at V came to 5 bases and at J to 7 bases, leaving 10 bases not matched to a gene. This CDR3 has 15 residues. The chain's CDR3 is CASSPIVGTGNTQYF. CDR3 DNA sequence: TGTGCCAGCAGCCCAATAGTCGGGACAGGGAATACGCAGTATTTT. Combining the CDR3 with reference TRBV7-3 and TRBJ2-3 gives the whole variable domain GAGVSQTPSNKVTEKGKYVELRCDPISGHTALYWYRQSLGQGPEFLIYFQGTGAADDSGLPNDRFFAVRPEGSVSTLKIQRTERGDSAVYLCASSPIVGTGNTQYFGPGTRLTVL.

The table lists this clonotype with a few counts. The chain carries TRBV7-9 and TRBJ2-7; perhaps TRBD2 as D (6 bases). The germline gives CDR1 SEHNR, CDR2 FQNEAQ (reference sequence). Trimming removed 4 bases from V and 3 bases from J, with 16 bases in between. The length of the CDR3 is 15 residues. CDR3 DNA sequence: TGTGCCAGCAGCTCCCCGGGACTCGCACTCTACGAGCAGTACTTC. It yields the protein CASSSPGLALYEQYF.

This clonotype has more than one count but fewer than ten. This chain's CDR3 is CASSYSTGTVSYEQYF. The CDR3 bases are TGTGCCAGCAGTTACTCGACCGGGACAGTCTCCTACGAGCAGTACTTC. The chain links TRBV6-5 to TRBJ2-7; 7 nucleotides match TRBD1. After removal of 0 bases from V and 0 bases from J, the junction contained 5 bases not matched to a gene. CDR1 is MNHEY, CDR2 SVGAGI, per germline. There are 16 residues in the CDR3.

The chain uses TRBV2 and TRBJ1-2, with 7 bases identical to TRBD1. The trim removed 7 bases at V and 6 bases at J, leaving 11 bases unmatched. The CDR3 is made up of 14 amino acids. The germline V gene encodes CDR1 SNHLY and CDR2 FYNNEI. CDR3 bases: TGTGCCAGCATTGGGACAGCGAACAGCGATGGCTACACCTTC. Residues: CASIGTANSDGYTF.

The chain links TRBV27 to TRBJ2-7, with D perhaps TRBD2 (6 bases). The V gene's germline CDR1 is MNHEY and CDR2 SMNVEV (reference sequence). V lost 6 bases to trimming and J lost 7 bases, with 25 bases between them. This CDR3 spans 16 amino acids. CDR3 bases: TGTGCCAGCAGAACTCCTACGGGAGTGGGGGTTCGGGAGCAGTACTTC. As protein: CASRTPTGVGVREQYF.

This clonotype has more than one count but fewer than ten. The chain recombines TRBV5-1 with TRBJ2-1; 8 bases fit TRBD2. The CDR3 extends over 15 amino acids. J lost 6 bases, V lost 1 base, and 6 bases had no gene match. CDR1 and CDR2 from the germline V gene are SGHRS and YFSETQ. For the CDR3, the DNA is TGCGCCAGCAGCTTGCTGCGGGCGGGGGGCAATGAGCAGTTCTTC. Translation gives CASSLLRAGGNEQFF.

The sample holds one count of this clonotype. The V and J genes are TRBV12-3 or TRBV12-4 and TRBJ1-2, with 9 bases lining up with TRBD1. The CDR3 is 16 amino acids. V lost 3 bases, J lost 2 bases, and 7 bases stayed unmatched. Here the CDR3 reads CASSLGQGGRNYGYTF. In nucleotides, the CDR3 is TGTGCCAGCAGTTTGGGACAGGGCGGAAGGAACTATGGCTACACCTTC.

This chain connects TRBV27 to TRBJ2-1, with a possible D match to TRBD2 (7 bases). Trimming pared 5 bases from V and 11 bases from J, leaving 13 bases between. The CDR3 contains 12 residues. Germline CDR1 is MNHEY and CDR2 is SMNVEV (reference sequence). Written as DNA, the CDR3 is TGTGCCAGCAGTCTAGGGGGGGCGAAGCAGTTCTTC. It translates to CASSLGGAKQFF.

This clonotype showed up just a few times. The chain couples TRBV7-9 to TRBJ1-1, with D hard to call. The CDR3 runs 13 residues. CDR1 is SEHNR, CDR2 FQNEAQ, per germline (reference sequence). Trimming cost V 5 bases and J 5 bases, with 12 bases left between them. DNA of the CDR3: TGTGCCAGCAGCAATGAGGAGAGGACTGAAGCTTTCTTT. It translates to CASSNEERTEAFF. Full variable domain (missing parts from reference TRBV7-9 and TRBJ1-1): DTGVSQNPRHKITKRGQNVTFRCDPISEHNRLYWYRQTLGQGPEFLTYFQNEAQLEKSRLLSDRFSAERPKGSFSTLEIQRTEQGDSAMYLCASSNEERTEAFFGQGTRLTVV.

The genes are TRBV5-5 and TRBJ2-5; TRBD1 agrees at 9 bases. Germline V gene data show CDR1 as SGHKS and CDR2 as YYEKEE (reference sequence). V lost 4 bases, J lost 7 bases, and 8 bases stayed unmatched. This CDR3 contains 14 residues. CDR3 sequence (DNA): TGTGCCAGCAGCCTCCTCCCGGACAGGGGGACCCAGTACTTC. Translated: CASSLLPDRGTQYF.

This clonotype came up a few times. The rearrangement links TRBV7-9 to TRBJ2-7, with D possibly matching TRBD1 (5 bases). CDR1 is SEHNR, CDR2 FQNEAQ, per germline (reference sequence). This CDR3 contains 14 residues. V dropped 5 bases and J dropped 5 bases, with 16 bases sitting between them. DNA for the CDR3: TGTGCCAGCAGCCCGAGACAGCCTAAGAACGAGCAGTACTTC. Protein: CASSPRQPKNEQYF.